This TCR beta chain was captured by sequencing in a study of blood T cells in healthy people across ages. Germline V gene sequence: CDR1 ENHRY, CDR2 SYGVKD. Trimming at V came to 10 bases and at J to 3 bases, leaving 11 bases not matched to a gene. The CDR3 runs to 16 residues. Next came a second PCR, run for about 6 to 12 cycles, which used a sample-barcoded 5' primer along with a J-beta primer mix. A template-switch adaptor that had 12 random nucleotides put a tag on each cDNA molecule. One entry per CDR3 protein, called by TCRdb with MiXCR from the 5' RACE reads. The table lists around 1.5 million distinct CDR3 sequences, roughly 32% of them singletons, with approximately 11% in the top ten. As regards this clonotype: What it binds is unknown.

Study-wide results and caveats: TCR beta diversity, measured per million T cells, fell in a roughly linear way with age.

What was sequenced was blood. V and J are TRBV10-3 and TRBJ2-7; TRBD2 agrees at 14 bases. The sequence was collected from a woman in her twenties or thirties in good health. The CDR3 region is CATTNAGLAGGYEQYF. Here the CDR3 DNA reads TGTGCCACGACCAACGCTGGACTAGCGGGGGGCTACGAGCAGTACTTC.